These 4 T cell receptor beta chains were all obtained from the same sample, sequenced in a study of T cell responses to AZD1222 COVID-19 vaccine. Some clones are missing from TCRdb's copy, which holds only in-frame ones; the method was immunoSEQ multiplex PCR. Of about 110,000 clones listed, roughly nine tenths are singletons. The specimen comprised peripheral blood, sampled on day 0 of MenACWY control vaccination. Receptors were obtained from an adult in good health.

There are a few counts of this clone. The chain recombines TRBV6-5 with TRBJ2-5; D uncertain. The CDR3 is 11 amino acids. CDR1 and CDR2 from the germline V gene are MNHEY and SVGAGI. Trimming took off 5 bases at V and 2 bases at J, with 3 bases between the two ends. The chain's CDR3 is CASSKQETQYF. DNA of the CDR3: TGTGCCAGCAGTAAACAAGAGACCCAGTACTTC.

This chain joins TRBV11-3 and TRBJ1-1; no clear D gene. Germline V lookup: CDR1 SGHNT, CDR2 YENEEA. The CDR3 contains 14 residues. The germline V and J ends were trimmed by 2 bases and 3 bases, with 10 bases remaining between them. The CDR3 region has the DNA TGTGCCAGCAGCTTACGAGCAGGACACACTGAAGCTTTCTTT. Translated: CASSLRAGHTEAFF.

The chain employs TRBV7-9 and TRBJ1-2, with 9 bases identical to TRBD1. The CDR3 runs 14 residues. Germline-derived CDR1 and CDR2 are SEHNR and FQNEAQ (reference sequence). The junction had 9 bases not matched to a gene; V was cut back by 5 bases and J by 8 bases. The CDR3 nucleotides are TGTGCCAGCAGCCCCACAGGGGGCCCCGTGGGCTACACCTTC. It encodes CASSPTGGPVGYTF.

This chain connects TRBV12-3 or TRBV12-4 to TRBJ1-1, with D unclear. With 3 bases removed from V and 6 bases from J, the gap between germline ends came to 5 bases. This CDR3 comprises 11 residues. The CDR3 region has the DNA TGTGCCAGCAGTTTGGGCTCTGAAGCTTTCTTT. Translated, it gives CASSLGSEAFF.